The 8 T cell receptor beta chains below all came from one sample that was sequenced in a study of blood T cell repertoires in COVID-19. Sequencing was performed with immunoSEQ multiplex PCR; in TCRdb, only in-frame clones are kept and a portion is missing. Of about 270,000 clones listed, 82% were seen once; the top ten hold roughly 3%. Sequencing input: peripheral blood. The receptors originated from a woman aged 18 to 35 with acute or convalescent COVID-19.

The J gene is TRBJ2-1, the V gene TRBV19; 8 nucleotides align to TRBD2. J was trimmed by 4 bases and V by 2 bases; bases with no gene match: 7. CDR3 length: 16 amino acids. CDR1 is LNHDA and CDR2 is SQIVND in the germline V gene (reference sequence). CDR3 sequence reads: CASSIIVAGGYNEQFF. CDR3 coding DNA: TGTGCCAGTAGTATAATAGTGGCGGGGGGATACAATGAGCAGTTCTTC.

The gene calls are TRBV9 and TRBJ2-3; no definite D call. The CDR3 has 14 residues. Germline V gene sequence: CDR1 SGDLS, CDR2 YYNGEE. Trimming shortened V by 4 bases and J by 5 bases, and 14 bases separated the two germline ends. The CDR3 here is CASSPRPGGDTQYF. As DNA, the CDR3 is TGTGCCAGCAGCCCCCGTCCCGGTGGAGATACGCAGTATTTT.

The chain joins TRBV3-1 (or the pseudogene TRBV3-2) to TRBJ1-2; perhaps TRBD1 as D (5 bases). V dropped 3 bases and J dropped 5 bases, with 19 bases sitting between them. CDR3 length: 16 residues. Per the germline V gene, CDR1 is LGHDT and CDR2 is YNNKEL (reference sequence). CDR3 sequence reads: CASSHGVGVWVYGYTF. Here the CDR3 DNA reads TGTGCCAGCAGCCATGGGGTAGGGGTTTGGGTTTATGGCTACACCTTC.

The chain is built from TRBV7-2 and TRBJ1-2, with a weak D call TRBD1 (6 bases). The V end lost 1 base, the J end lost 7 bases, and 13 bases lay between the germline ends. The length of the CDR3 is 14 residues. Per germline, CDR1 SGHTA and CDR2 FQGNSA. The CDR3 sequence is CASSLGSTGSGYTF. The DNA for the CDR3 is TGTGCCAGCAGCTTAGGGTCGACAGGTAGTGGCTACACCTTC.

The chain is built from TRBV18 and TRBJ2-7; the match to TRBD2 covers 7 bases. J was trimmed by 2 bases and V by 2 bases; bases with no gene match: 6. Germline values: CDR1 KGHSH, CDR2 LQKENI. The CDR3 has 15 amino acids. The CDR3, as DNA: TGTGCCAGCTCACCATGGAGCGGGACTACCTACGAGCAGTACTTC. This translates into CASSPWSGTTYEQYF.

Here the CDR3 reads CASSQRGASHRYGYTF. The DNA of the CDR3 is TGTGCCAGCAGCCAACGTGGGGCGTCACATCGTTATGGCTACACCTTC. V gene TRBV3-1 (or the pseudogene TRBV3-2) combines with J gene TRBJ1-2, with D perhaps matching TRBD1 (5 bases). The CDR3 runs 16 residues. V lost 2 bases and J lost 5, with 18 bases in between. Germline CDR1 is LGHDT and CDR2 is YNNKEL (reference sequence).

V and J are TRBV6-5 and TRBJ2-3; a possible D gene is TRBD2 (6 bases). The CDR3 covers 14 residues. Germline V gene sequence: CDR1 MNHEY, CDR2 SVGAGI. V dropped 7 bases and J dropped 0 bases, with 11 bases sitting between them. CDR3 coding DNA: TGTGCCAGCAAAGAGAGCGGGAGCACAGATACGCAGTATTTT. Protein product: CASKESGSTDTQYF.

The chain uses TRBV5-6 and TRBJ2-7; no definite D call. The CDR3 length is 13 residues. From germline, CDR1 is SGHDT and CDR2 YYEEEE. Trimming removed 3 bases at V and 7 bases at J, with 14 bases between. DNA for the CDR3: TGTGCCAGCAGCTCGGTCACTCCGAGGGAGCAGTACTTC. The encoded protein is CASSSVTPREQYF.